Listed below are T cell receptor beta chains from one sample, sequenced in a study of blood T cells in healthy people across ages. TCRdb reanalysed the 5' RACE reads using MiXCR and keeps one entry per CDR3 protein. The sample holds over 600,000 distinct CDR3 sequences; over 20% are singletons and the top ten take 3% to 4.5%. The sequenced sample was blood. The receptor source for this set is an older man in good health. Each CDR3 is given with its conserved first and last residue. D genes are given only for firm matches. Part of the rows lack a size; the others show once, few, many or a class for expanded clones.

CDR3aa,CDR3nt,d_gene,j_gene,v_gene,abundance
CASSSRFGEQFF,TGTGCCAGCAGTTCCCGGTTCGGTGAGCAGTTCTTT,NA,TRBJ2-3,TRBV6-1,NA
CASSLSGGTGELFF,TGTGCCAGCAGCTTGTCCGGGGGCACCGGGGAGCTGTTTTTT,NA,TRBJ2-2,TRBV27,many
CASSGASGVNTGELFF,TGCGCCAGCAGCGGGGCTAGCGGGGTGAACACCGGGGAGCTGTTTTTT,TRBD2,TRBJ2-2,TRBV5-1,NA
CASRPLAGGPSQETQYF,TGTGCCAGCAGACCCCTAGCGGGAGGGCCTAGCCAAGAGACCCAGTACTTC,TRBD2,TRBJ2-5,TRBV6-2/TRBV6-3,NA
CASSRGLAGEDEQYF,TGTGCCAGCAGCAGGGGACTAGCGGGAGAGGATGAGCAGTACTTC,TRBD2,TRBJ2-7,TRBV7-9,few
CASSSTRDRGVFGEKLFF,TGTGCCAGCAGCTCGACACGGGACAGGGGAGTGTTTGGTGAAAAACTGTTTTTT,TRBD1,TRBJ1-4,TRBV7-9,few
CASSGGAGFQETQYF,TGTGCCAGCAGTGGGGGCGCGGGGTTTCAAGAGACCCAGTACTTC,NA,TRBJ2-5,TRBV28,NA
CASSLGGTSGTPYNEQFF,TGCGCCAGCAGCTTGGGGGGGACTAGCGGGACTCCCTACAATGAGCAGTTCTTC,TRBD2,TRBJ2-1,TRBV5-1,NA
CASSLEAGVGTGELFF,TGCGCCAGCAGCTTGGAAGCGGGAGTGGGCACCGGGGAGCTGTTTTTT,TRBD2,TRBJ2-2,TRBV5-1,NA
CASSFRQGANTQYF,TGTGCCAGCAGTTTCAGACAGGGGGCGAATACGCAGTATTTT,TRBD1,TRBJ2-3,TRBV12-3/TRBV12-4,NA
CASSFQATNEKLFF,TGCGCCAGCAGCTTTCAGGCCACTAATGAAAAACTGTTTTTT,NA,TRBJ1-4,TRBV5-1,NA
CASSQARNGNTIYF,TGTGCCAGCAGCCAGGCGCGGAATGGAAACACCATATATTTT,NA,TRBJ1-3,TRBV7-8,few
CASSRTPGTGDEQYF,TGTGCCAGCAGCAGGACCCCCGGGACAGGGGACGAGCAGTACTTC,NA,TRBJ2-7,TRBV21-1,few
CASSPRPTVSTDTQYF,TGTGCCAGCAGTCCCCGACCCACGGTTAGCACAGATACGCAGTATTTT,NA,TRBJ2-3,TRBV6-1,few
CASNGLAGEGTQYF,TGTGCCAGCAACGGACTAGCGGGCGAGGGGACGCAGTATTTT,TRBD2,TRBJ2-3,TRBV6-6,NA
CASSAGHNYNEQFF,TGTGCCAGCAGCGCCGGACATAATTACAATGAGCAGTTCTTC,NA,TRBJ2-1,TRBV7-3,NA